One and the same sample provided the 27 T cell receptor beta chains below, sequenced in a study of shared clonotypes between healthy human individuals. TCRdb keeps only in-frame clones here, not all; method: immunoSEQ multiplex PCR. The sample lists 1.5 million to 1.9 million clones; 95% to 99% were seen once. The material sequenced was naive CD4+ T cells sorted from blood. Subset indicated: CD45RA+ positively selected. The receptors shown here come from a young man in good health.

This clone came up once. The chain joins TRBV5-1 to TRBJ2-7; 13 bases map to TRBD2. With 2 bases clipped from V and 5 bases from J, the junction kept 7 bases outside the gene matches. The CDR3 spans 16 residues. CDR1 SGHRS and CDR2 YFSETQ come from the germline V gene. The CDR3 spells CASSFPGLAGANEQYF. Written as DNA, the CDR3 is TGCGCCAGCAGCTTTCCCGGACTAGCGGGAGCTAACGAGCAGTACTTC.

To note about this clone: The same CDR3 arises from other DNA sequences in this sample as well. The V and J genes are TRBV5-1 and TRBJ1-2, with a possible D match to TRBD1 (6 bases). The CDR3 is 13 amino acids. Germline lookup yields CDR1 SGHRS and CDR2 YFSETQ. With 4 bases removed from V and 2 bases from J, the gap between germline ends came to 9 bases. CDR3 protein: CASSRGQNYGYTF. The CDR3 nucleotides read TGCGCCAGCAGCCGAGGACAGAACTATGGCTACACCTTC. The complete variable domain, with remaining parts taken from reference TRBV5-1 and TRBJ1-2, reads KAGVTQTPRYLIKTRGQQVTLSCSPISGHRSVSWYQQTPGQGLQFLFEYFSETQRNKGNFPGRFSGRQFSNSRSEMNVSTLELGDSALYLCASSRGQNYGYTFGSGTRLTVV.

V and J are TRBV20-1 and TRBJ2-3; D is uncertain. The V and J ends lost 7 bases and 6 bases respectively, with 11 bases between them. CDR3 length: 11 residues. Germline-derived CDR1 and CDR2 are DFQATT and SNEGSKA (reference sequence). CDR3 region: CSGTTVDTQYF. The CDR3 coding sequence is TGCAGTGGAACTACGGTTGATACGCAGTATTTT.

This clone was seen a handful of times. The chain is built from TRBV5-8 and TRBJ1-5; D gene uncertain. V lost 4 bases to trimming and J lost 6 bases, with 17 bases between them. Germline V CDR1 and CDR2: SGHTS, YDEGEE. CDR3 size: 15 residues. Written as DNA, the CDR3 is TGTGCCAGCAGCCTACCCGGCACGCCCGGTCAGCCCCAGCATTTT. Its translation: CASSLPGTPGQPQHF.

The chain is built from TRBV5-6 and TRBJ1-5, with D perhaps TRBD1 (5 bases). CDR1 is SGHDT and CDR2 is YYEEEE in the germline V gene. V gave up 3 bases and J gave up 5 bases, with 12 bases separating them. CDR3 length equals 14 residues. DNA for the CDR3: TGTGCCAGCAGCTGGGGGGGAAGCGATCAGCCCCAGCATTTT. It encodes CASSWGGSDQPQHF.

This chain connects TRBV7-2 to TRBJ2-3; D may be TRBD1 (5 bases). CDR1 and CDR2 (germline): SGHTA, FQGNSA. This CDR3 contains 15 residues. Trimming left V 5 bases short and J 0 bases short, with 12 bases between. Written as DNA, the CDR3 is TGTGCCAGCAGCCAGAGGACATCTAGCACAGATACGCAGTATTTT. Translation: CASSQRTSSTDTQYF. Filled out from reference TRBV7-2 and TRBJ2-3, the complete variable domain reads GAGVSQSPSNKVTEKGKDVELRCDPISGHTALYWYRQSLGQGLEFLIYFQGNSAPDKSGLPSDRFSAERTGGSVSTLTIQRTQQEDSAVYLCASSQRTSSTDTQYFGPGTRLTVL.

The CDR3 loop is CASSGPSYEQYF. The CDR3 region has the DNA TGTGCCAGCAGCGGGCCATCCTACGAGCAGTACTTC. The gene calls are TRBV9 and TRBJ2-7, with no clear D. The germline V gene encodes CDR1 SGDLS and CDR2 YYNGEE. CDR3 size: 12 residues. Trimming left V 3 bases short and J 1 base short, with 5 bases between.

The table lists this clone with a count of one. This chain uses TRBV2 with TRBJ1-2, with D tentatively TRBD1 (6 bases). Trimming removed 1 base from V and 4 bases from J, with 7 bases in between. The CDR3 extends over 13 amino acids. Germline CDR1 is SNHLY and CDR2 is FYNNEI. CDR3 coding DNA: TGTGCCAGCAGTGAAGAACAGGGCTATGGCTACACCTTC. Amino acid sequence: CASSEEQGYGYTF.

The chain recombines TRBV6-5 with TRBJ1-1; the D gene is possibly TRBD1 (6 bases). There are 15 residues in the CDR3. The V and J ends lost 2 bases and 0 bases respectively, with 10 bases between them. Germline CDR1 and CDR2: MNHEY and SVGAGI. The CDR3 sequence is CASSYLGGVNTEAFF. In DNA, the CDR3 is TGTGCCAGCAGTTACCTGGGGGGCGTGAACACTGAAGCTTTCTTT.

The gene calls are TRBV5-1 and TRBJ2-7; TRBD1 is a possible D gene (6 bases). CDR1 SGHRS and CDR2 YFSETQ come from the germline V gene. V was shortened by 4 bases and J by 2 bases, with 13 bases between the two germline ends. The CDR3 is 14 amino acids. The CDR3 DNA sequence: TGCGCCAGCAGCCTACAGGGATTAACCTACGAGCAGTACTTC. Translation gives CASSLQGLTYEQYF.

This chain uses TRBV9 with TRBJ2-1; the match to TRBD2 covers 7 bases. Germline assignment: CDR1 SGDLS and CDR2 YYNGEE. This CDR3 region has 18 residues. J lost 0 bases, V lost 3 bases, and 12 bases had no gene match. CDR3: CASSDKISGPSSYNEQFF. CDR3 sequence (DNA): TGTGCCAGCAGCGATAAGATTAGCGGGCCAAGCTCCTACAATGAGCAGTTCTTC.

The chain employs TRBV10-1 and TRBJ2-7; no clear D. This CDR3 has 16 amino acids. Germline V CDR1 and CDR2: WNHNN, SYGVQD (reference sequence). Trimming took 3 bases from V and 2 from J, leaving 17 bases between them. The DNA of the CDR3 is TGCGCCAGCAGTGACCCATCCTTCCACCGAGCCTACGAGCAGTACTTC. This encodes CASSDPSFHRAYEQYF.

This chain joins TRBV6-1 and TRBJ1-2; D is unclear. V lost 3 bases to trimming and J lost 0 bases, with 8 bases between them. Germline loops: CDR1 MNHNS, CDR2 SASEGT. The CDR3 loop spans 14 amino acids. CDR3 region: CASSDTATNYGYTF. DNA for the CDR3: TGTGCCAGCAGTGATACAGCTACTAACTATGGCTACACCTTC.

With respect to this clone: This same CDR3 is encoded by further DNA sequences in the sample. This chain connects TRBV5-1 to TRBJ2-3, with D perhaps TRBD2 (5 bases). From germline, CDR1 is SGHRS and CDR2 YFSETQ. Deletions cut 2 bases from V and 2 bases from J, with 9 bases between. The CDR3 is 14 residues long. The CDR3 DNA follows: TGCGCCAGCAGCTTAGAGGGCCCCACAGATACGCAGTATTTT. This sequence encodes CASSLEGPTDTQYF.

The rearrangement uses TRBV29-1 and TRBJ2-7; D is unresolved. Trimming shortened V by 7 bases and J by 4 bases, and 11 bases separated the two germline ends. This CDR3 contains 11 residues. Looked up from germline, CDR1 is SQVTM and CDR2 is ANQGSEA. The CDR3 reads CSAKLGYEQYF. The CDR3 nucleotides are TGCAGCGCTAAACTGGGATACGAGCAGTACTTC.

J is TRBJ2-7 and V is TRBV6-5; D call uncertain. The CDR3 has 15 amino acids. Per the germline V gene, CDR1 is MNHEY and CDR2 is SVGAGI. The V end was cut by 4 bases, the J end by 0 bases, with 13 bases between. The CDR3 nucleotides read TGTGCCAGCAGTTCCCTGACACCCAACTCCTACGAGCAGTACTTC. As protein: CASSSLTPNSYEQYF.

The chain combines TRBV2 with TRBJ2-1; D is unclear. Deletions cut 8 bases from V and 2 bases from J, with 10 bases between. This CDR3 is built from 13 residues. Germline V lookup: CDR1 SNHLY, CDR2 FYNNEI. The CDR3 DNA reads TGTGCCAGCCAGTGGACCGCCTACAATGAGCAGTTCTTC. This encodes CASQWTAYNEQFF.

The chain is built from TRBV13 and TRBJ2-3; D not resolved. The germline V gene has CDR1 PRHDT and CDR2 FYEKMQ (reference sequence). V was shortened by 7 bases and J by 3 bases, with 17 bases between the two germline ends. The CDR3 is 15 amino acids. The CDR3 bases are TGTGCCAGCACTCTGAGAAGAATAGCTACAGATACGCAGTATTTT. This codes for CASTLRRIATDTQYF.

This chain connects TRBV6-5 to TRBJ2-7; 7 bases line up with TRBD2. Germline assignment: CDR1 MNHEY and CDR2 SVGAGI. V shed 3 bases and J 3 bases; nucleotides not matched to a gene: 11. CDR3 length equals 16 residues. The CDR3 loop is CASSYSRLADHYEQYF. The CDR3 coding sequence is TGTGCCAGCAGTTATTCCCGACTAGCTGACCACTACGAGCAGTACTTC.

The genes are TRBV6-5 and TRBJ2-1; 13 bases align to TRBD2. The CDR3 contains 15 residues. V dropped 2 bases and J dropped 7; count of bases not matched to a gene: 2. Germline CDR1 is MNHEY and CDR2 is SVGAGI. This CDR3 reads CASSYVGLAGNEQFF. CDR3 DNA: TGTGCCAGCAGTTACGTGGGACTAGCGGGAAATGAGCAGTTCTTC.

The CDR3 loop is CAWSTSGRGYEQYF. CDR3 nucleotide sequence: TGTGCCTGGTCTACTAGCGGGAGGGGGTACGAGCAGTACTTC. The chain has TRBV30 and TRBJ2-7; 13 bases are a match to TRBD2. The CDR3 is 14 amino acids. The V segment lost 5 bases and the J segment 4 bases; nucleotides outside the gene matches: 5. CDR1 is GTSNPN and CDR2 is SVGIG in the germline V gene (reference sequence).

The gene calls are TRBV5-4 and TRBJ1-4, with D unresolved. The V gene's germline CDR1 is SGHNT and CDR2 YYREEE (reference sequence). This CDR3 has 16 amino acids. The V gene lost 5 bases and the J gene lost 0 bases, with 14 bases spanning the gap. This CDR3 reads CASSFGVPATNEKLFF. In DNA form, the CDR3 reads TGTGCCAGCAGTTTCGGGGTCCCGGCAACTAATGAAAAACTGTTTTTT.

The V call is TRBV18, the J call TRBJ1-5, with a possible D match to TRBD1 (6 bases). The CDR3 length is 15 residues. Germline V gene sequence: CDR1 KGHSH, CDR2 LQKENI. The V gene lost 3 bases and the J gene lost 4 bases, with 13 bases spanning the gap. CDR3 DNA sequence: TGTGCCAGCTCACCGGGGGGACAACGAAATCAGCCCCAGCATTTT. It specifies CASSPGGQRNQPQHF.

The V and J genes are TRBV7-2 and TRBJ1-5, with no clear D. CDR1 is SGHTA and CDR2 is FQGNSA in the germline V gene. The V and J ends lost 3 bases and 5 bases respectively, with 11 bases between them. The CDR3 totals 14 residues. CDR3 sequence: CASSLELNDQPQHF. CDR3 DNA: TGTGCCAGCAGCTTGGAACTTAATGATCAGCCCCAGCATTTT.

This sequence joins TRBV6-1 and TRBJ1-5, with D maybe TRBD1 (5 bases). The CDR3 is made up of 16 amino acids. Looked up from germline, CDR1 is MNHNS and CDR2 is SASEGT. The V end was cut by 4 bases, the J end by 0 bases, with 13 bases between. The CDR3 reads CASSAKQDYSNQPQHF. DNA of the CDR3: TGTGCCAGCAGTGCAAAACAGGACTATAGCAATCAGCCCCAGCATTTT.

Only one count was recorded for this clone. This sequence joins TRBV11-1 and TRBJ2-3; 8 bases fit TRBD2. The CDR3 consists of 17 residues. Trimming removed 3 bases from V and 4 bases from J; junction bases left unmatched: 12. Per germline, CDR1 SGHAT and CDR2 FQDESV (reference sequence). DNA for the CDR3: TGTGCCAGCAGCTTGGGTCGGGGAGCGGGAGACGCAGATACGCAGTATTTT. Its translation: CASSLGRGAGDADTQYF.

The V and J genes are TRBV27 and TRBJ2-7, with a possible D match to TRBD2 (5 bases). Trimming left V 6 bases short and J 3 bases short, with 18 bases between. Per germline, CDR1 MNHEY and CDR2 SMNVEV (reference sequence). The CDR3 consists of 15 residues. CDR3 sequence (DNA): TGTGCCAGCAGAAAAATGATAGGGAGTTTCTACGAGCAGTACTTC. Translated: CASRKMIGSFYEQYF.